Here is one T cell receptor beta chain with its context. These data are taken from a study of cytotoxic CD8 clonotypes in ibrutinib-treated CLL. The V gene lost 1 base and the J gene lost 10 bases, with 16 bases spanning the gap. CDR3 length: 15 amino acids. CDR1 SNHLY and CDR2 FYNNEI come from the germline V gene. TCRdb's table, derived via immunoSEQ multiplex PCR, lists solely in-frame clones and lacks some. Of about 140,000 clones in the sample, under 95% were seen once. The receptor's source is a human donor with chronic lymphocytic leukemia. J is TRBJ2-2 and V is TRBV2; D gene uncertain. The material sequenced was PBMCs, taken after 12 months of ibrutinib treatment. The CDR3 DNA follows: TGTGCCAGCAGTGAAGAAGTTGTAGCCTCAGAGGAGCTGTTTTTT. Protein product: CASSEEVVASEELFF.